The clone carrying this T cell receptor (beta chain) was observed many times. What was amplified from RNA transcripts were TCR beta CDR3 regions. HTBI primers were used for first-round RT-PCR of the TCR CDR3. TCRdb called the multiplex PCR reads again in MiXCR, with one record for every CDR3 protein. The data hold around 300,000 distinct CDR3 sequences, with approximately 15% observed a single time. This sample was included in a study of T cells in Graves' hyperthyroidism and ophthalmopathy. The TCR sequence derives from a woman aged 25 to 39 with Graves' hyperthyroidism. The sequencing input was blood.

The CDR3: CASRQGRESDEQYF. The DNA for the CDR3 is TGTGCCAGCAGACAAGGGCGGGAGAGCGACGAGCAGTACTTC. V is TRBV28 and J is TRBJ2-7, with 7 positions matching TRBD2. The ends lost 6 bases at V and 5 bases at J; junction bases unmatched: 10. Germline CDR1 and CDR2: MDHEN and SYDVKM. This CDR3 contains 14 residues.